A single sample gave rise to the 18 T cell receptor beta chains below, sequenced in a study of blood T cell repertoires in COVID-19. Measured with immunoSEQ multiplex PCR; TCRdb has only the in-frame clones, and not every one. The data hold just under 150,000 clones, with roughly 89% observed a single time. Input material: peripheral blood. The source of these receptors is a human donor in a cohort sampled during active COVID-19.

The chain uses TRBV4-2 and TRBJ2-7; TRBD1 matches at 8 bases. CDR3 length equals 13 residues. The germline V gene encodes CDR1 LGHNA and CDR2 YNFKEQ. V lost 6 bases to trimming and J lost 3 bases; unmatched junction nucleotides: 4. The CDR3 loop reads CASSYDRGYEQYF. The CDR3, as DNA: TGTGCCAGCAGTTACGACAGGGGCTACGAGCAGTACTTC.

The V and J genes are TRBV7-2 and TRBJ1-5; 10 nucleotides align to TRBD1. This CDR3 is 15 amino acids long. Germline V lookup: CDR1 SGHTA, CDR2 FQGNSA. The V segment lost 3 bases and the J segment 1 base; nucleotides outside the gene matches: 0. The CDR3 spells CASSLGQGSNQPQHF. The CDR3 DNA reads as TGTGCCAGCAGCTTGGGACAGGGGAGCAATCAGCCCCAGCATTTT.

V is TRBV25-1 and J is TRBJ2-5, with TRBD2 matching 7 bases. Germline lookup yields CDR1 MGHDK and CDR2 SYGVNS. There are 14 residues in the CDR3. V lost 3 bases, J lost 5 bases, and 6 bases stayed unmatched. Here the CDR3 DNA reads TGTGCCAGCAGTGAGGTGGGGGGGTTGGAGACCCAGTACTTC. Amino acid sequence: CASSEVGGLETQYF.

This chain joins TRBV7-8 and TRBJ1-1, with D perhaps matching TRBD1 (5 bases). Germline V gene data show CDR1 as SGHVS and CDR2 as FQNEAQ. V lost 1 base, J lost 3 bases, and 9 bases lay in between. CDR3 length equals 14 residues. CDR3 coding DNA: TGTGCCAGCAGCTTAGACGGCAGGGACACTGAAGCTTTCTTT. Translating it yields CASSLDGRDTEAFF.

This clone was counted once. At one boundary the junction diverges from the germline segment, which might be a read error. The chain combines TRBV7-2 with TRBJ1-2; TRBD1 is a possible D gene (5 bases). The length of the CDR3 is 15 residues. Germline assignment: CDR1 SGHTA and CDR2 FQGNSA. The CDR3 protein is CVSSLAGGSNYGYTF. The CDR3 bases are TGTGTCAGCAGCTTAGCGGGGGGTTCTAACTATGGCTACACCTTC.

The chain combines TRBV19 with TRBJ1-1; 7 bases match TRBD1. CDR3 length: 12 residues. CDR1 LNHDA and CDR2 SQIVND come from the germline V gene (reference sequence). Trimming removed 8 bases from V and 10 bases from J; junction bases left unmatched: 10. CDR3 sequence: CASGAGGHGAFF. The CDR3 DNA reads as TGTGCCAGTGGGGCAGGGGGACACGGAGCTTTCTTT.

The chain carries TRBV19 and TRBJ1-5; 7 positions match TRBD1. Germline CDR1 and CDR2: LNHDA and SQIVND (reference sequence). CDR3 length equals 11 residues. Unmatched junction bases numbered 1, after V lost 5 bases and J lost 9 bases. The CDR3 sequence is CASSQGGPQHF. CDR3 nucleotides: TGTGCCAGTAGTCAGGGGGGGCCCCAGCATTTT.

This chain connects TRBV10-1 to TRBJ1-1; TRBD1 might be the D (5 bases). This CDR3 has 11 amino acids. The V gene lost 10 bases and the J gene lost 5 bases, with 11 bases spanning the gap. From germline, CDR1 is WNHNN and CDR2 SYGVQD (reference sequence). CDR3 protein: CATSRGTEAFF. DNA for the CDR3: TGCGCCACCTCCCGGGGGACTGAAGCTTTCTTT.

V gene TRBV12-3 or TRBV12-4 combines with J gene TRBJ2-5, with D tentatively TRBD1 (6 bases). With 7 bases removed from V and 6 bases from J, the gap between germline ends came to 15 bases. This CDR3 comprises 13 residues. CDR3 nucleotide sequence: TGTGCCAGCACTCTAGCAGGGGTTCAGACCCAGTACTTC. Translation: CASTLAGVQTQYF.

The chain couples TRBV27 to TRBJ2-1; 9 nucleotides align to TRBD1. Germline CDR1 reads MNHEY; CDR2 reads SMNVEV (reference sequence). With V trimmed by 7 bases and J by 8 bases, 12 bases remained unmatched. This CDR3 is built from 15 residues. As DNA, the CDR3 is TGTGCCAGCAACTTTGGGCTGGGACAGGGAGATGAGCAGTTCTTC. This sequence encodes CASNFGLGQGDEQFF.

V gene TRBV7-9 combines with J gene TRBJ1-2; TRBD1 might be the D (5 bases). The V gene's germline CDR1 is SEHNR and CDR2 FQNEAQ (reference sequence). The CDR3 is 13 residues long. The germline V and J ends were trimmed by 5 bases and 4 bases, with 11 bases remaining between them. The CDR3 DNA is TGTGCCAGCAGCCTGATCCAGGGCTATGGCTACACCTTC. It yields the protein CASSLIQGYGYTF.

The V call is TRBV6-5, the J call TRBJ2-7; 11 positions match TRBD1. The CDR3 consists of 13 residues. Trimming cost V 10 bases and J 3 bases; bases outside gene matches: 5. The germline V gene has CDR1 MNHEY and CDR2 SVGAGI. CDR3 sequence (DNA): TGTGCCACAACCGGGACAGGGGGCTACGAGCAGTACTTC. It yields the protein CATTGTGGYEQYF.

V gene TRBV9 combines with J gene TRBJ1-3, with TRBD1 matching 8 bases. Germline V gene data show CDR1 as SGDLS and CDR2 as YYNGEE. The CDR3 has 16 residues. The ends lost 2 bases at V and 2 bases at J; junction bases unmatched: 6. The CDR3 region is CASSVDRERTGNTIYF. The CDR3 coding sequence is TGTGCCAGCAGCGTGGACAGGGAGAGGACTGGAAACACCATATATTTT.

The chain is built from TRBV18 and TRBJ1-2; 12 nucleotides match TRBD1. V gave up 0 bases and J gave up 6 bases; unmatched junction bases: 2. Germline CDR1 KGHSH, CDR2 LQKENI. This CDR3 region has 15 residues. CDR3: CASSPPGQGAHGYTF. The CDR3 DNA follows: TGTGCCAGCTCACCACCGGGACAGGGGGCGCATGGCTACACCTTC.

The chain carries TRBV6-1 and TRBJ1-1; D unclear. Germline lookup yields CDR1 MNHNS and CDR2 SASEGT. The length of the CDR3 is 14 residues. The ends were cut back, 3 bases at V and 5 bases at J, with 13 bases in the middle. The CDR3 region is CASSDATVYTEAFF. Written as DNA, the CDR3 is TGTGCCAGCAGTGATGCAACGGTTTATACTGAAGCTTTCTTT.

The V call is TRBV10-2, the J call TRBJ1-2; the D gene is possibly TRBD1 (5 bases). CDR1 and CDR2 (germline): WSHSY, SAAADI. The CDR3 length is 14 residues. The germline V and J ends were trimmed by 2 bases and 4 bases, with 11 bases remaining between them. CDR3 residues: CASSEAQGAYGYTF. Written as DNA, the CDR3 is TGCGCCAGCAGTGAGGCTCAAGGGGCCTATGGCTACACCTTC.

This clone was seen a handful of times. The chain has TRBV19 and TRBJ2-7; 9 bases match TRBD1. Per germline, CDR1 LNHDA and CDR2 SQIVND (reference sequence). The CDR3 is 15 amino acids. Germline trimming cut 5 bases from V and 0 bases from J; bases unmatched to any gene: 5. The CDR3: CASSFRTGASYEQYF. CDR3 DNA: TGTGCCAGTAGTTTCCGGACAGGGGCCTCCTACGAGCAGTACTTC.

This chain joins TRBV5-4 and TRBJ1-1; D is possibly TRBD1 (6 bases). Germline CDR1 is SGHNT and CDR2 is YYREEE (reference sequence). The CDR3 consists of 16 residues. V lost 5 bases to trimming and J lost 2 bases, with 19 bases between them. CDR3 loop: CASSPVGDTVNTEAFF. CDR3 sequence (DNA): TGTGCCAGCAGTCCTGTTGGGGACACCGTTAACACTGAAGCTTTCTTT.